These 5 T cell receptor beta chains were all obtained from the same sample, sequenced in a study of PD-1 blockade in classical Hodgkin lymphoma. The assay was immunoSEQ multiplex PCR, and TCRdb's table has in-frame clones only and misses some. Of about 94,000 clones listed, approximately 94% are singletons. Time point: cycle 4 day 1 (C4D1), after 6 weeks of nivolumab. Each of the patients experienced relapse following autologous stem cell transplantation, and their brentuximab vedotin exposure differed. The specimen was peripheral blood mononuclear cells (PBMCs), collected before the fourth cycle of nivolumab. The receptors here all came from a human donor with classical Hodgkin lymphoma.

The chain combines TRBV18 with TRBJ2-2; TRBD2 matches at 9 bases. This CDR3 is built from 16 residues. Germline trimming cut 3 bases from V and 2 bases from J; bases unmatched to any gene: 4. Germline CDR1 KGHSH, CDR2 LQKENI. DNA for the CDR3: TGTGCCAGCTCACCGTCGCTAGCGGGAAACACCGGGGAGCTGTTTTTT. Translated: CASSPSLAGNTGELFF.

The gene calls are TRBV9 and TRBJ2-7; 9 bases agree with TRBD2. Germline CDR1 SGDLS, CDR2 YYNGEE. V was pared by 0 bases and J by 5 bases, with 24 bases of the junction left unmatched. The CDR3 runs to 21 residues. As DNA, the CDR3 is TGTGCCAGCAGCGTAGGATATAGAGGGCGACTAGCGGAGCTTCTTCAGGACGAGCAGTACTTC. Protein: CASSVGYRGRLAELLQDEQYF.

This chain connects TRBV30 to TRBJ1-5; D possibly corresponds to TRBD1 (5 bases). Germline V gene lookup returns CDR1 GTSNPN and CDR2 SVGIG (reference sequence). CDR3 length equals 15 residues. Trimming left V 4 bases short and J 4 bases short, with 17 bases between. The CDR3 sequence is CAWNMGTGVNQPQHF. CDR3 coding DNA: TGTGCCTGGAATATGGGCACAGGAGTTAATCAGCCCCAGCATTTT.

The V call is TRBV6-1, the J call TRBJ2-2, with D possibly TRBD2 on 5 matching bases. CDR1 and CDR2 (germline): MNHNS, SASEGT. V was cut by 6 bases and J by 7 bases, with 15 bases left in between. The CDR3 is 14 amino acids. This CDR3 reads CASRKRDVSGELFF. As DNA, the CDR3 is TGTGCCAGCAGAAAGAGGGATGTCAGCGGGGAGCTGTTTTTT.

This clone has a handful of counts. The CDR3 bases are TGTGCCAGCTCCGACGGAACAGGGGTTAACTATGGCTACACCTTC. It yields the protein CASSDGTGVNYGYTF. The J gene is TRBJ1-2, the V gene TRBV6-4; 7 nucleotides line up with TRBD1. J lost 1 base, V lost 8 bases, and 10 bases had no gene match. From germline, CDR1 is MRHNA and CDR2 SNTAGT. The CDR3 consists of 15 residues.